Shown below are 7 T cell receptor beta chains from a single sample sequenced in a study of T-cell reconstitution after alpha-beta-depleted transplantation in children. A TCRbeta library incorporating unique molecular identifiers was prepared. TCRdb analysed the PCR reads with MiXCR anew, one entry per CDR3 protein. The sample includes some 490,000 distinct CDR3 sequences, approximately 13% of them seen just once. The input for sequencing was PBMCs from the stem cell graft donor, taken from the stem cell graft. These receptors originate from a human donor who donated a stem cell graft to a child with combined immunodeficiency.

This clonotype came up a few times. This chain connects TRBV7-2 to TRBJ1-4, with 8 bases lining up with TRBD1. The ends lost 5 bases at V and 4 bases at J; junction bases unmatched: 3. CDR1 and CDR2 from the germline V gene are SGHTA and FQGNSA. The CDR3 loop spans 14 amino acids. This CDR3 reads CASSDRGYNEKLFF. The CDR3 DNA follows: TGTGCCAGCAGCGACAGGGGCTATAATGAAAAACTGTTTTTT.

This clonotype was detected a few times. CDR3 sequence: CASSSPTGASEQYF. CDR3 nucleotides: TGCGCCAGCAGCTCTCCGACAGGGGCCAGCGAGCAGTACTTC. This sequence joins TRBV5-1 and TRBJ2-7; 8 bases align to TRBD1. Germline trimming cut 3 bases from V and 6 bases from J; bases unmatched to any gene: 8. The CDR3 covers 14 residues. Germline V gene lookup returns CDR1 SGHRS and CDR2 YFSETQ.

This clonotype was seen only a few times. This chain links TRBV12-3 or TRBV12-4 with TRBJ1-5, with D unclear. Deletions cut 5 bases from V and 4 bases from J, with 12 bases between. The CDR3 runs to 14 residues. CDR3 sequence: CASSPTGPNQPQHF. CDR3 sequence (DNA): TGTGCCAGCAGTCCTACCGGTCCGAATCAGCCCCAGCATTTT.

The V gene is TRBV19, the J gene TRBJ1-1, with D possibly TRBD1 on 5 matching bases. Germline V gene data show CDR1 as LNHDA and CDR2 as SQIVND (reference sequence). There are 12 residues in the CDR3. The germline V and J ends were trimmed by 5 bases and 4 bases, with 8 bases remaining between them. The CDR3 bases are TGTGCCAGTAGTGAAGACAGCACTGAAGCTTTCTTT. Its protein is CASSEDSTEAFF.

The chain employs TRBV11-2 and TRBJ2-1; D is ambiguous. CDR1 SGHAT and CDR2 FQNNGV come from the germline V gene. V was cut by 5 bases and J by 8 bases, with 7 bases left in between. The length of the CDR3 is 11 residues. As DNA, the CDR3 is TGTGCCAGCAGCCGCCGTCATGAGCAGTTCTTC. It yields the protein CASSRRHEQFF.

This clonotype has just a few counts. The gene calls are TRBV29-1 and TRBJ2-5; 7 bases fit TRBD2. This CDR3 region has 14 residues. Germline CDR1 is SQVTM and CDR2 is ANQGSEA. The trim removed 3 bases at V and 4 bases at J, leaving 8 bases unmatched. CDR3: CSVEKWGRVETQYF. In DNA, the CDR3 is TGCAGCGTTGAGAAGTGGGGGAGGGTAGAGACCCAGTACTTC.

The sample holds a few counts of this clonotype. The rearrangement uses TRBV25-1 and TRBJ1-2; the D gene is possibly TRBD1 (6 bases). Germline loops: CDR1 MGHDK, CDR2 SYGVNS. The V gene lost 5 bases and the J gene lost 6 bases, with 13 bases spanning the gap. The CDR3 loop spans 13 amino acids. The CDR3 spells CASSTYRENGYTF. As DNA, the CDR3 is TGTGCCAGCAGTACTTACAGGGAGAATGGCTACACCTTC.